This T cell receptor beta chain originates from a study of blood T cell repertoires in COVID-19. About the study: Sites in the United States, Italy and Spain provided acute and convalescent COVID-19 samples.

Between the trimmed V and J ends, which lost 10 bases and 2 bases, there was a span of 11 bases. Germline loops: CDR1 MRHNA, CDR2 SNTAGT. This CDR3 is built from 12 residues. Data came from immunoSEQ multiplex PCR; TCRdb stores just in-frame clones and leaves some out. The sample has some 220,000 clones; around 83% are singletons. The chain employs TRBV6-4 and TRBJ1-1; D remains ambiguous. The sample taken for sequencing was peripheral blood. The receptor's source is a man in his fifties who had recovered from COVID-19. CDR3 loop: CAIHFPNTEAFF. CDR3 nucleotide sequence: TGTGCCATACATTTTCCCAACACTGAAGCTTTCTTT.